Listed here are 22 T cell receptor beta chains from one sample, sequenced in a study of T-cell reconstitution after alpha-beta-depleted transplantation in children. During its preparation, the TCRbeta library received unique molecular identifiers. From the PCR reads, TCRdb called clonotypes with MiXCR, one entry per CDR3 protein. This table holds 750,000 to 950,000 distinct CDR3 sequences, 15% to 20% found once. The sample was PBMCs, mostly from graft donor cells, taken 360 days after TCRalphabeta/CD19-depleted stem cell transplant. These receptors were taken from a male patient aged 10 to 17 who had a stem cell transplant for acute lymphoblastic leukemia, so the T cells may come from the graft donor.

The chain is built from TRBV6-1 and TRBJ1-1; 7 nucleotides match TRBD1. V lost 6 bases, J lost 6 bases, and 7 bases stayed unmatched. The CDR3 spans 13 residues. Germline CDR1 and CDR2: MNHNS and SASEGT. The CDR3, as DNA: TGTGCCAGCAGAGACAGGGTTATTGCTGAAGCTTTCTTT. Translation: CASRDRVIAEAFF.

This clonotype has just a few counts. This chain joins TRBV27 and TRBJ2-7; 11 nucleotides align to TRBD1. Germline CDR1 and CDR2: MNHEY and SMNVEV (reference sequence). The CDR3 has 15 amino acids. With 6 bases clipped from V and 4 bases from J, the junction kept 8 bases outside the gene matches. The CDR3 here is CASRETGTGGYEQYF. The CDR3 region has the DNA TGTGCCAGCAGAGAGACCGGGACAGGGGGGTACGAGCAGTACTTC.

This chain links TRBV5-1 with TRBJ2-1; D remains unclear. The CDR3 length is 16 residues. V was shortened by 0 bases and J by 5 bases, with 15 bases between the two germline ends. Germline V gene sequence: CDR1 SGHRS, CDR2 YFSETQ. The CDR3 sequence: CASSLVGQALNNEQFF. For the CDR3, the DNA is TGCGCCAGCAGCTTGGTAGGTCAGGCGTTAAACAATGAGCAGTTCTTC.

Written as DNA, the CDR3 is TGCGCCAGCAGCCACCTTACCTACGAGCAGTACTTC. Translating it yields CASSHLTYEQYF. The rearrangement uses TRBV4-1 and TRBJ2-7; the D is unclear. Trimming cost V 3 bases and J 2 bases, with 5 bases left between them. Germline CDR1 is MGHRA and CDR2 is YSYEKL. The CDR3 sequence is 12 residues long.

This clonotype has just a few counts. The rearrangement uses TRBV5-1 and TRBJ2-7; 11 nucleotides align to TRBD2. Germline V CDR1 and CDR2: SGHRS, YFSETQ. The CDR3 length is 14 residues. The trim removed 1 base at V and 6 bases at J, leaving 3 bases unmatched. CDR3 DNA: TGCGCCAGCAGCTTGACTAGCGGGAGTCTCGAGCAGTACTTC. It encodes CASSLTSGSLEQYF.

The chain carries TRBV7-8 and TRBJ2-7; the D gene is possibly TRBD2 (6 bases). CDR3 length: 16 amino acids. Germline-derived CDR1 and CDR2 are SGHVS and FQNEAQ. Trimming removed 1 base from V and 3 bases from J, with 16 bases in between. The CDR3 protein is CASSLVVGTSGYEQYF. The CDR3, as DNA: TGTGCCAGCAGCTTAGTCGTGGGGACTTCAGGCTACGAGCAGTACTTC.

J is TRBJ2-1 and V is TRBV5-6; D not resolved. Per the germline V gene, CDR1 is SGHDT and CDR2 is YYEEEE. This CDR3 is 16 amino acids long. Trimming took 1 base from V and 0 from J, leaving 11 bases between them. CDR3 residues: CASSLLQTSSYNEQFF. Written as DNA, the CDR3 is TGTGCCAGCAGCTTGCTGCAAACGAGCTCCTACAATGAGCAGTTCTTC. Full variable domain (remainder filled in from reference TRBV5-6 and TRBJ2-1): DAGVTQSPTHLIKTRGQQVTLRCSPKSGHDTVSWYQQALGQGPQFIFQYYEEEERQRGNFPDRFSGHQFPNYSSELNVNALLLGDSALYLCASSLLQTSSYNEQFFGPGTRLTVL.

This clonotype was observed a single time. V usage is TRBV27 and J usage is TRBJ2-1; TRBD2 agrees at 13 bases. The CDR3 contains 18 residues. The J segment lost 6 bases and the V segment lost 1 base, leaving 9 bases of the junction unmatched. The germline V gene has CDR1 MNHEY and CDR2 SMNVEV (reference sequence). CDR3 DNA: TGTGCCAGCAGTTTATTCGGACTAGCGGGAGTTTACGGCAATGAGCAGTTCTTC. This codes for CASSLFGLAGVYGNEQFF.

This clonotype turned up a few times. The rearrangement joins TRBV20-1 to TRBJ2-5, with a tentative D call TRBD2 (5 bases). Germline CDR1 reads DFQATT; CDR2 reads SNEGSKA (reference sequence). Trimming left V 2 bases short and J 2 bases short, with 12 bases between. CDR3 length: 14 residues. DNA for the CDR3: TGCAGTGCTAGATCGTCGCGGGTACAAGAGACCCAGTACTTC. Amino acids: CSARSSRVQETQYF.

This clonotype was detected ten times or more. This chain joins TRBV7-3 and TRBJ2-2; D is uncertain. This CDR3 spans 14 amino acids. The V gene's germline CDR1 is SGHTA and CDR2 FQGTGA. The V and J ends lost 1 base and 1 base respectively, with 4 bases between them. The CDR3 is CASSLRRNTGELFF. The CDR3 bases are TGTGCCAGCAGCTTAAGACGGAACACCGGGGAGCTGTTTTTT.

This clonotype was found many times. The chain combines TRBV12-3 or TRBV12-4 with TRBJ2-7; tentatively, D is TRBD1 (5 bases). Trimming left V 4 bases short and J 5 bases short, with 12 bases between. This CDR3 has 13 amino acids. The CDR3 DNA is TGTGCCAGCAGTTGGGGCAGGCTCCACGAGCAGTACTTC. Encoded protein: CASSWGRLHEQYF.

The chain uses TRBV7-9 and TRBJ2-2; D may be TRBD2 (6 bases). Germline lookup yields CDR1 SEHNR and CDR2 FQNEAQ (reference sequence). V shed 1 base and J shed 2 bases, with 8 bases lying between them. The CDR3 is made up of 15 amino acids. The CDR3 DNA is TGTGCCAGCAGCTTAGGGGACTTCAACACCGGGGAGCTGTTTTTT. Protein sequence: CASSLGDFNTGELFF.

This chain links TRBV4-1 with TRBJ1-4; 7 bases match TRBD1. This CDR3 spans 17 amino acids. The V gene's germline CDR1 is MGHRA and CDR2 YSYEKL. V dropped 6 bases and J dropped 4; count of bases not matched to a gene: 14. CDR3 coding DNA: TGCGCCAGCAGGCCAAAGCACCTTACAGGGGATAATGAAAAACTGTTTTTT. This translates into CASRPKHLTGDNEKLFF.

The genes are TRBV5-6 and TRBJ2-4; D remains ambiguous. The CDR3 extends over 19 amino acids. Germline V lookup: CDR1 SGHDT, CDR2 YYEEEE. V lost 0 bases and J 0 bases, leaving 19 bases between the germline ends. The CDR3 DNA reads TGTGCCAGCAGCTTGGCTGTGGGTTGGAAACCGATAGCCAAAAACATTCAGTACTTC. This translates into CASSLAVGWKPIAKNIQYF.

In this sample, this clonotype turned up a few times. The rearrangement links TRBV5-1 to TRBJ2-1, with D perhaps TRBD2 (6 bases). From germline, CDR1 is SGHRS and CDR2 YFSETQ. V lost 2 bases to trimming and J lost 9 bases, with 15 bases between them. The CDR3 is made up of 14 amino acids. The chain's CDR3 is CASSFPTSYGEQFF. CDR3 sequence (DNA): TGCGCCAGCAGCTTCCCAACTAGCTATGGTGAGCAGTTCTTC.

CDR3 sequence (DNA): TGTGCCAGCAGTTTTTTATTCCCCCACAATCAGCCCCAGCATTTT. It yields the protein CASSFLFPHNQPQHF. The chain has TRBV12-3 or TRBV12-4 and TRBJ1-5; D not resolved. The CDR3 has 15 residues. V gave up 3 bases and J gave up 3 bases, with 12 bases separating them.

The J gene is TRBJ2-3, the V gene TRBV12-3 or TRBV12-4; the D gene is possibly TRBD2 (5 bases). This CDR3 has 12 residues. V dropped 3 bases and J dropped 12 bases, with 13 bases sitting between them. The CDR3 protein is CASSFYRDGQYF. As DNA, the CDR3 is TGTGCCAGCAGTTTTTACCGGGATGGACAGTATTTT.

The CDR3: CASSSTSGRACTDTQYF. In nucleotides, the CDR3 is TGTGCCAGCAGCTCGACTAGCGGGAGGGCCTGCACAGATACGCAGTATTTT. This rearrangement joins TRBV5-5 to TRBJ2-3, with 14 bases fitting TRBD2. The CDR3 is 17 residues long. Germline V gives CDR1 SGHKS, CDR2 YYEKEE (reference sequence). The ends lost 3 bases at V and 1 base at J; junction bases unmatched: 4.

The J gene is TRBJ2-6, the V gene TRBV11-2; 8 nucleotides line up with TRBD2. The CDR3 loop spans 19 amino acids. With V trimmed by 5 bases and J by 0 bases, 12 bases remained unmatched. Germline V gives CDR1 SGHAT, CDR2 FQNNGV. CDR3 nucleotide sequence: TGTGCCAGCAGCAACACCGGGACTAGGAAATTCTCTGGGGCCAACGTCCTGACTTTC. This translates into CASSNTGTRKFSGANVLTF.

The V call is TRBV5-1, the J call TRBJ2-7; D remains ambiguous. CDR1 SGHRS and CDR2 YFSETQ come from the germline V gene. The ends were cut back, 5 bases at V and 0 bases at J, with 15 bases in the middle. This CDR3 has 15 amino acids. In DNA form, the CDR3 reads TGCGCCAGCAGGCCGGACCCATCGCACTCCTACGAGCAGTACTTC. As protein: CASRPDPSHSYEQYF.

The chain carries TRBV7-3 and TRBJ2-5; D gene uncertain. There are 13 residues in the CDR3. V was shortened by 5 bases and J by 4 bases, with 11 bases between the two germline ends. In germline, CDR1 is SGHTA, CDR2 FQGTGA. The CDR3 nucleotides read TGTGCCAGCAGCCCTACGATGGGAGAGACCCAGTACTTC. Protein product: CASSPTMGETQYF.

At least ten counts were recorded for this clonotype. A single base separates this from a much larger clone, so it may be a read error. The chain joins TRBV5-6 to TRBJ2-3; 7 bases are a match to TRBD1. The junction had 3 bases not matched to a gene; V was cut back by 4 bases and J by 4 bases. From germline, CDR1 is SGHDT and CDR2 YYEEEE. The length of the CDR3 is 13 residues. The CDR3 spells CASSVQGPDTQYF. The CDR3 coding sequence is TGTGCCAGCAGCGTACAGGGGCCAGATACGCAGTATTTT.